One sample yielded the 4 T cell receptor beta chains listed below, sequenced in a study of T-cell memory formation after mild COVID-19. TCRdb used MiXCR to reprocess the 5' RACE reads, holding one entry per CDR3 protein. Of around 140,000 distinct CDR3 sequences in the sample, roughly 21% were seen once. Material: PBMCs or a T cell subset sorted from them (not recorded which). These receptors all stem from an adult woman who had mild COVID-19 (a few samples of this study predate the infection). Cell type and time point are not known.

The chain joins TRBV7-8 to TRBJ2-7, with D uncertain. The germline V and J ends were trimmed by 6 bases and 1 base, with 10 bases remaining between them. The germline gives CDR1 SGHVS, CDR2 FQNEAQ. The CDR3 loop spans 13 amino acids. The CDR3: CASRYDTSYEQYF. For the CDR3, the DNA is TGTGCCAGCAGATACGACACATCCTACGAGCAGTACTTC.

This clonotype was seen a few times. V usage is TRBV10-3 and J usage is TRBJ1-1; D ambiguous. V lost 3 bases, J lost 3 bases, and 11 bases lay in between. The CDR3 length is 14 residues. The germline CDR1 and CDR2 sequences are ENHRY and SYGVKD. DNA of the CDR3: TGTGCCATCAGTGATAGCGACTGGTACACTGAAGCTTTCTTT. Its protein product is CAISDSDWYTEAFF.

Only a few counts were recorded for this clonotype. The gene calls are TRBV3-1 and TRBJ2-5; no clear D gene. This CDR3 is built from 15 residues. V lost 0 bases and J lost 7, with 15 bases in between. Germline CDR1 reads LGHDT; CDR2 reads YNNKEL (reference sequence). In DNA, the CDR3 is TGTGCCAGCAGCCAAGAAACGGCCCCAGGCGGGACCCAGTACTTC. Amino acid sequence: CASSQETAPGGTQYF.

The sample holds a few counts of this clonotype. The V and J genes are TRBV12-3 or TRBV12-4 and TRBJ1-5; TRBD1 aligns across 8 bases. The CDR3 has 14 residues. The V segment lost 7 bases and the J segment 10 bases; nucleotides outside the gene matches: 12. The DNA for the CDR3 is TGTGCCAGCACTCAAGGACAGGGCTCGAGACCCCAGCATTTT. Protein product: CASTQGQGSRPQHF.